The following is a T cell receptor beta chain sequence with its context. The entry originates in a study of blood T cell repertoires in COVID-19. The data were produced by immunoSEQ multiplex PCR, yet TCRdb's version contains in-frame clones alone and is incomplete. This table has about 200,000 clones, 80% appearing once. The receptor was isolated from a woman aged 40-49 years with acute COVID-19. Sequences were obtained from PBMCs or T cells enriched from blood (not recorded which).

The CDR3: CASSRGGWVDGYTF. DNA of the CDR3: TGTGCCAGCAGCAGGGGAGGGTGGGTCGATGGCTACACCTTC. This chain joins TRBV5-5 and TRBJ1-2; TRBD1 might be the D (5 bases). Germline assignment: CDR1 SGHKS and CDR2 YYEKEE (reference sequence). V was pared by 4 bases and J by 6 bases, with 16 bases between. This CDR3 has 14 residues.